This TCR beta chain was sequenced for a study of Siglec-9 on CD8 T cells in melanoma (dated by TCRdb to between 2018 and 2021). Concerning the study at large: The study investigated Siglec-9 expression on CD8+ T cells and the role of Siglec-9 in regulating T cells in the melanoma tumor microenvironment.

Reading from cysteine to phenylalanine, the CDR3 counts 19 amino acids. Only CDR3 DNA is held: 57 bases, read in frame from base 1. Here V drops 6 bases and J drops 3 bases, and the junction holds 14 bases not matched to any gene. Taken from the germline V gene (reference sequence), the CDR1 and CDR2 loops are SEHNR and FQNEAQ. The paper as a whole reports these results and caveats: According to the reported findings, Siglec-9 marked and regulated a subset of effector memory CD8+ T cells that seemed to build up inside melanoma tumors.

This clone was detected once. Its antigen specificity is not known. The input lacks base qualities; no much larger clone sits a single base away. Library preparation was by the immunoSEQ multiplex PCR assay. In TCRdb, the immuneACCESS table is reduced to in-frame sequences with V and J assigned. These tables do not hold every clone; where another copy was compared, an unresolved V gene accounts for under half, and the others remain unexplained. The sample table contains about 36,000 clones; only one count was recorded for 84% of them. More than 1.5% of the sample is held by the ten biggest clonotypes.

The chain is encoded by TRBV7-9 joined to TRBJ1-4, with 12 middle bases fitting TRBD1. The sample was Siglec-9- CD8+ T cells sorted from blood. The label giving this sample's cell subset or site can be read as: CD8 T cells lacking Siglec-9. The sequence was collected from a human donor in good health. The CDR3 protein sequence reads: CASSNSGTGGLEANEKLFF. The DNA sequence is as follows: TGTGCCAGCAGTAACTCCGGGACAGGGGGCTTGGAAGCTAATGAAAAACTGTTTTTT.